This T cell receptor (beta chain) was captured by sequencing in a study of blood T cell repertoires in COVID-19. Study-level background: Acute and convalescent COVID-19 specimens originated in the United States, Italy and Spain.

Germline CDR1 DFQATT, CDR2 SNEGSKA (reference sequence). Trimming took 3 bases from V and 5 from J; bases not matched to a gene: 8. CDR3 length: 15 amino acids. Sequencing used immunoSEQ multiplex PCR; TCRdb keeps in-frame clones, though not all of them. The sample holds 380,000 or so clones; 89% are singletons and the top ten take 0.95% to 1.5%. Sequenced material: peripheral blood. The receptor's source is a man in his forties with acute or convalescent COVID-19. The chain is built from TRBV20-1 and TRBJ1-5, with 9 bases fitting TRBD1. CDR3 protein: CSASRGQGAHQPQHF. Written as DNA, the CDR3 is TGCAGTGCTAGTAGGGGACAGGGAGCCCATCAGCCCCAGCATTTT.